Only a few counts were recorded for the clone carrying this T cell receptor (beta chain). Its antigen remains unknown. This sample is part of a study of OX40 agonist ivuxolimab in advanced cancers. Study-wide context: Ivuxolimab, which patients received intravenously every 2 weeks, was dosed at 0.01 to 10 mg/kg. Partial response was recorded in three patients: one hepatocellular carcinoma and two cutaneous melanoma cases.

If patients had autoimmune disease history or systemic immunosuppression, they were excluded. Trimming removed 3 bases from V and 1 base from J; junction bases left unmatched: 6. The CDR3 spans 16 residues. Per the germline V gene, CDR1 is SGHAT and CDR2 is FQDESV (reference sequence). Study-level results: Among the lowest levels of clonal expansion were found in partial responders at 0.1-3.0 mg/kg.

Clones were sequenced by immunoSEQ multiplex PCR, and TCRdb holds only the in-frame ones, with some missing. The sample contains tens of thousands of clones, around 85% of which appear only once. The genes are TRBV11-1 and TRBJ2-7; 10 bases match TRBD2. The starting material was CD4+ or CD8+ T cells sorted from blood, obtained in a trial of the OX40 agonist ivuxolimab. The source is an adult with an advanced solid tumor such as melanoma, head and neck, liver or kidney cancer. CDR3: CASSLHGLAASYEQYF. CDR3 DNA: TGTGCCAGCAGCTTGCACGGACTAGCGGCTTCCTACGAGCAGTACTTC. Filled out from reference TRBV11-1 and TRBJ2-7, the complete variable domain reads EAEVAQSPRYKITEKSQAVAFWCDPISGHATLYWYRQILGQGPELLVQFQDESVVDDSQLPKDRFSAERLKGVDSTLKIQPAELGDSAMYLCASSLHGLAASYEQYFGPGTRLTVT.